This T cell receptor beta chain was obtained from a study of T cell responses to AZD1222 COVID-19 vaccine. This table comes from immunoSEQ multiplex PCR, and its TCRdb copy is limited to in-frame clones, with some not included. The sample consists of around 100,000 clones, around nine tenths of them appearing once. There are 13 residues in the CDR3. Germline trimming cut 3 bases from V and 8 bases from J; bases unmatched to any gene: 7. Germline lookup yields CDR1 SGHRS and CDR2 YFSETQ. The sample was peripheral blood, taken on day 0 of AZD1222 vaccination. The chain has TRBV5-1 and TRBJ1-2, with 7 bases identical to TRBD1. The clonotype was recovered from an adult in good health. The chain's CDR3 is CASSYRQGWGYTF. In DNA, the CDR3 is TGCGCCAGCAGCTACCGACAGGGATGGGGCTACACCTTC.